This entry is about one TCR beta chain. Its target is unknown. As every portion of the isolated RNA was reverse transcribed, the sequencing read expressed TCRB transcripts. Reads from naive, central memory and regulatory T cell samples averaged about 3.3 million. This table comes from immunoSEQ multiplex PCR, and its TCRdb copy is limited to in-frame clones, with some not included. Of over 500,000 clones in the sample, roughly 16% were seen once. The single heparinised draw taken from each donor contained roughly 100 mL of blood on average. Isolation of CD4+ naive, central memory, regulatory and stem cell-like memory cells was achieved by sorting via CD45RO/CCR7/CD25/CD127/CD95/CD27. These data belong to a study of beta chain features in type 1 diabetes. General study findings and limits: Relative to healthy donors, patients appeared to have naive, central memory and Treg TCRB repertoires that were more similar.

The CDR3 runs to 16 residues. The ends were cut back, 7 bases at V and 0 bases at J, with 16 bases in the middle. Germline V CDR1 and CDR2: LNHDA, SQIVND (reference sequence). Sequenced material: naive CD4+ T cells from blood. The chain recombines TRBV19 with TRBJ1-5; D perhaps matches TRBD1 (6 bases). This sequence originates from a man between 18 and 29 years old in good health. CDR3 in DNA: TGTGCCAGTACTCACAGGGTACTTAATAGCAATCAGCCCCAGCATTTT. Protein sequence: CASTHRVLNSNQPQHF.